A selection of T cell receptor beta chains follows, all from one sample in a study of CD8+ T cells in alopecia areata. Method: immunoSEQ multiplex PCR; TCRdb's copy keeps in-frame clones and lacks some. The sample lists 160,000 or so clones, 55% to 75% occurring once. Sequencing was performed on CD4+ T cells sorted from blood, taken at week 4, from a patient treated with tofacitinib. The receptors originated from a human donor with alopecia areata. Both conserved end residues are part of each CDR3. The D gene is left open where the match is weak. Size values are once, few and many counts, or a class for expanded clones, and some rows have none.

v_call	clone_size	j_call	d_call	cdr3_aa	cdr3_nt
TRBV6-5	-	TRBJ2-7	-	CASSYSRGAFYEQYF	TGTGCCAGCAGTTACTCGAGAGGGGCCTTTTACGAGCAGTACTTC
TRBV13	once	TRBJ2-5	TRBD2	CASSPGLARETQYF	TGTGCCAGCAGCCCGGGACTAGCTCGAGAGACCCAGTACTTC
TRBV30	few	TRBJ2-3	-	CAWSVEGTQYF	TGTGCCTGGAGTGTAGAGGGAACGCAGTATTTT
TRBV19	-	TRBJ2-5	-	CASSPGTTQETQYF	TGTGCCAGTAGTCCCGGGACAACCCAAGAGACCCAGTACTTC
TRBV9	-	TRBJ2-7	TRBD1	CASSSRDSSYEQYF	TGTGCCAGCAGCTCCCGGGACAGCTCCTACGAGCAGTACTTC
TRBV30	-	TRBJ1-5	TRBD1	CALGQGIGQPQHF	TGTGCCTTGGGACAGGGGATAGGTCAGCCCCAGCATTTT
TRBV30	-	TRBJ1-4	-	CAWSSLPGEKLFF	TGTGCCTGGAGTAGCCTCCCTGGAGAAAAACTGTTTTTT
TRBV6-5	-	TRBJ1-2	TRBD1	CASSKRQGYGYTF	TGTGCCAGCAGTAAGCGACAGGGATATGGCTACACCTTC
TRBV30	-	TRBJ1-6	TRBD1	CAWTPGAGGSPLHF	TGTGCCTGGACCCCAGGGGCAGGGGGATCACCCCTCCACTTT
TRBV18	-	TRBJ2-4	TRBD2	CASSPLTSGGDIQYF	TGTGCCAGCTCACCCTTGACTAGCGGGGGAGACATTCAGTACTTC
TRBV6-6	-	TRBJ2-5	-	CASSSQVTQYF	TGTGCCAGCAGTTCGCAGGTGACCCAGTACTTC
TRBV7-4	-	TRBJ1-4	-	CASSSMGGKNEKLFF	TGTGCCAGCAGCTCGATGGGGGGAAAGAATGAAAAACTGTTTTTT
TRBV4-3	once	TRBJ2-7	TRBD1	CASSQDDRETSYEQYF	TGCGCCAGCAGCCAAGATGACAGGGAAACCTCCTACGAGCAGTACTTC
TRBV2	-	TRBJ1-2	-	CASSARVHGYTF	TGTGCCAGCAGTGCACGGGTACATGGCTACACCTTC
TRBV2	-	TRBJ1-6	-	CASSETLGSPLHF	TGTGCCAGCAGTGAAACATTAGGGTCACCCCTCCACTTT
TRBV5-6	-	TRBJ1-1	-	CASSLVQDFRRAFF	TGTGCCAGCAGCTTGGTTCAGGACTTTAGGAGGGCTTTCTTT
TRBV29-1	-	TRBJ2-3	TRBD2	CSVETSGHTDTQYF	TGCAGCGTTGAGACTAGCGGGCACACAGATACGCAGTATTTT
TRBV6-5	few	TRBJ2-5	-	CASSVRLGEETQYF	TGTGCCAGCAGTGTTCGACTAGGGGAAGAGACCCAGTACTTC
TRBV30	-	TRBJ1-4	-	CAWTFGEKLFF	TGTGCCTGGACTTTCGGGGAAAAACTGTTTTTT
TRBV23-1	-	TRBJ2-1	TRBD2	CASSFSGGNDNEQFF	TGCGCCAGCAGTTTTAGCGGGGGGAACGACAATGAGCAGTTCTTC
TRBV29-1	few	TRBJ1-2	-	CSDRLGAAGYTF	TGCAGCGATAGATTAGGGGCTGCTGGCTACACCTTC
TRBV25-1	-	TRBJ2-6	-	CASSEDPGANVLTF	TGTGCCAGCAGTGAAGATCCTGGGGCCAACGTCCTGACTTTC
TRBV18	-	TRBJ2-5	TRBD1	CASSHQTGPLQETQYF	TGTGCCAGCTCACACCAGACAGGGCCCCTCCAAGAGACCCAGTACTTC
TRBV7-2	-	TRBJ2-5	TRBD2	CASSQGLAETQYF	TGTGCCAGCAGCCAGGGACTAGCGGAGACCCAGTACTTC
TRBV5-6	-	TRBJ1-2	-	CASRGRDYGYTF	TGTGCCAGCAGAGGCCGAGACTATGGCTACACCTTC
TRBV4-3	-	TRBJ2-3	-	CASSQDFTDTQYF	TGCGCCAGCAGCCAAGATTTCACAGATACGCAGTATTTT